Detailed here is one T cell receptor (beta chain). Its specificity is unknown. This CDR3 is 16 amino acids long. The V segment lost 0 bases and the J segment 4 bases; nucleotides outside the gene matches: 8. Germline assignment: CDR1 SGDLS and CDR2 YYNGEE. Mismatch repair deficiency was confirmed in all patients, by PCR or immunohistochemistry. TCRs were sequenced from a few patients responding to pembrolizumab. Sequencing was performed with immunoSEQ multiplex PCR; in TCRdb, only in-frame clones are kept and a portion is missing. This table holds 90,000 to 130,000 clones, over 60% found once. The sample is drawn from a study of PD-1 blockade in mismatch repair-deficient tumors. Study-level information: Enrolled about 2013-2017, patients had progressing, pretreated mismatch repair-deficient cancers of about a dozen types. Overall study results and limits: Rapid post-treatment expansion, then contraction, generally preceding radiologic response, marked tumor-resident clones.

The genes are TRBV9 and TRBJ1-2, with 8 bases identical to TRBD1. The material was peripheral blood, obtained 60 weeks after starting pembrolizumab. The TCR was taken from an adult with mismatch repair-deficient cancer. CDR3 in DNA: TGTGCCAGCAGCGTAGATAGTCAGGGGGCTGGCTATGGCTACACCTTC. Amino acids: CASSVDSQGAGYGYTF.